The 24 T cell receptor beta chains below were found in one sample sequenced in a study of cytomegalovirus exposure and HLA in healthy donors. Some clones are missing from TCRdb's copy, which holds only in-frame ones; the method was immunoSEQ multiplex PCR. Found here are over 55,000 clones, 90% of them singletons; the top ten hold 3%. Sequencing was carried out using PBMCs. These receptors were obtained from a man aged 18 to 30 in good health and CMV-seronegative.

V and J are TRBV29-1 and TRBJ2-2, with a possible D match to TRBD1 (5 bases). The CDR3 runs to 12 residues. The germline CDR1 and CDR2 sequences are SQVTM and ANQGSEA. The ends were cut back, 3 bases at V and 6 bases at J, with 8 bases in the middle. The CDR3 here is CSVDQGSGELFF. CDR3 nucleotide sequence: TGCAGCGTTGACCAGGGATCCGGGGAGCTGTTTTTT.

This rearrangement joins TRBV7-6 to TRBJ1-1; 9 bases line up with TRBD1. CDR3 length: 15 residues. From germline, CDR1 is SGHVS and CDR2 FNYEAQ. With 4 bases clipped from V and 8 bases from J, the junction kept 11 bases outside the gene matches. The CDR3 region is CASSSVPGQGREAFF. CDR3 nucleotides: TGTGCCAGCAGCTCTGTCCCGGGACAGGGCAGAGAAGCTTTCTTT.

The chain recombines TRBV19 with TRBJ2-5; D not resolved. The germline V and J ends were trimmed by 5 bases and 2 bases, with 9 bases remaining between them. This CDR3 contains 13 residues. Germline values: CDR1 LNHDA, CDR2 SQIVND (reference sequence). In DNA, the CDR3 is TGTGCCAGTAGTCCGGGTTCTCAAGAGACCCAGTACTTC. Translated, it gives CASSPGSQETQYF.

The chain couples TRBV2 to TRBJ2-1, with TRBD2 identical over 10 bases. J was trimmed by 9 bases and V by 4 bases; bases with no gene match: 0. CDR3 length: 12 amino acids. The germline V gene encodes CDR1 SNHLY and CDR2 FYNNEI. CDR3 loop: CASSGTSGEQFF. The CDR3 DNA sequence: TGTGCCAGCAGTGGGACTAGCGGTGAGCAGTTCTTC.

The V call is TRBV19, the J call TRBJ1-5, with 8 bases fitting TRBD1. The CDR3 extends over 15 amino acids. The ends lost 5 bases at V and 4 bases at J; junction bases unmatched: 7. Germline V gene sequence: CDR1 LNHDA, CDR2 SQIVND (reference sequence). In DNA, the CDR3 is TGTGCCAGTAGTCTCCTCCAGGGGGCAAATCAGCCCCAGCATTTT. Protein product: CASSLLQGANQPQHF.

In this sample, this clone turned up a few times. The V call is TRBV2, the J call TRBJ2-7; TRBD1 is a possible D gene (5 bases). The germline CDR1 and CDR2 sequences are SNHLY and FYNNEI. This CDR3 contains 12 residues. Trimming pared 8 bases from V and 4 bases from J, leaving 12 bases between. In DNA, the CDR3 is TGTGCCAGCCTGGGGCCGGAGTACGAGCAGTACTTC. It is translated as CASLGPEYEQYF.

This clone was counted a few times. This chain connects TRBV5-1 to TRBJ2-2; no firm D call. This CDR3 has 12 residues. The germline V and J ends were trimmed by 2 bases and 6 bases, with 5 bases remaining between them. Germline CDR1 and CDR2: SGHRS and YFSETQ. CDR3 region: CASSFGSGELFF. Here the CDR3 DNA reads TGCGCCAGCAGCTTCGGTTCCGGGGAGCTGTTTTTT.

The chain uses TRBV11-2 and TRBJ2-3; 7 bases map to TRBD1. This CDR3 spans 15 amino acids. Germline assignment: CDR1 SGHAT and CDR2 FQNNGV. Unmatched junction bases numbered 5, after V lost 2 bases and J lost 3 bases. CDR3 DNA: TGTGCCAGCAGCTTAAACAGGGGACGAACAGATACGCAGTATTTT. Its translation: CASSLNRGRTDTQYF.

This sequence joins TRBV5-4 and TRBJ1-2; D remains unclear. The V end was cut by 2 bases, the J end by 0 bases, with 14 bases between. Germline loops: CDR1 SGHNT, CDR2 YYREEE (reference sequence). CDR3 length: 16 amino acids. CDR3 nucleotides: TGTGCCAGCAGCTTTGGTGGTCAGGCCGCTAACTATGGCTACACCTTC. Amino acid sequence: CASSFGGQAANYGYTF.

The chain carries TRBV27 and TRBJ2-4, with D tentatively TRBD2 (5 bases). Germline-derived CDR1 and CDR2 are MNHEY and SMNVEV (reference sequence). The CDR3 is 16 residues long. V was clipped by 5 bases and J by 6 bases, with 20 bases between them. The DNA of the CDR3 is TGTGCCAGCAGTCTCATCGACTCGACGGGAACAAACATTCAGTACTTC. Its protein product is CASSLIDSTGTNIQYF.

The V gene is TRBV7-9, the J gene TRBJ2-2, with a tentative D call TRBD1 (6 bases). The length of the CDR3 is 14 residues. Deletions cut 1 base from V and 6 bases from J, with 9 bases between. CDR1 and CDR2 (germline): SEHNR, FQNEAQ (reference sequence). The CDR3 is CASSLVGGAGELFF. The CDR3, as DNA: TGTGCCAGCAGCTTAGTAGGGGGAGCCGGGGAGCTGTTTTTT.

The chain employs TRBV27 and TRBJ1-5; the match to TRBD1 covers 8 bases. The CDR3 loop spans 17 amino acids. Germline-derived CDR1 and CDR2 are MNHEY and SMNVEV (reference sequence). V gave up 2 bases and J gave up 0 bases; unmatched junction bases: 6. The CDR3 DNA is TGTGCCAGCAGTTTACATGCAGACAGGGGTAGCAATCAGCCCCAGCATTTT. Its translation: CASSLHADRGSNQPQHF.

The chain carries TRBV14 and TRBJ2-7; TRBD1 aligns across 7 bases. CDR1 and CDR2 (germline): SGHDN, FVKESK. The J segment lost 4 bases and the V segment lost 5 bases, leaving 8 bases of the junction unmatched. The CDR3 contains 14 residues. CDR3 region: CASSVGHRGYEQYF. DNA of the CDR3: TGTGCCAGCAGCGTAGGGCACAGGGGTTACGAGCAGTACTTC.

The V and J genes are TRBV18 and TRBJ2-1; 15 bases align to TRBD2. Losses at the gene ends were 4 bases for V and 5 bases for J; bases not matched to a gene: 6. CDR1 is KGHSH, CDR2 LQKENI, per germline. The CDR3 spans 17 residues. In nucleotides, the CDR3 is TGTGCCAGCTCACGGACTAGCGGGAGGGCCCTCGACAATGAGCAGTTCTTC. Protein sequence: CASSRTSGRALDNEQFF.

This chain joins TRBV5-1 and TRBJ2-7; 8 nucleotides agree with TRBD2. The V segment lost 0 bases and the J segment 5 bases; nucleotides outside the gene matches: 4. CDR3 length equals 14 residues. Germline values: CDR1 SGHRS, CDR2 YFSETQ. The CDR3 protein is CASSLAGGRNEQYF. CDR3 bases: TGCGCCAGCAGCTTGGCGGGAGGGCGAAACGAGCAGTACTTC.

This sequence joins TRBV7-9 and TRBJ2-3; D might be TRBD2 (5 bases). V lost 5 bases to trimming and J lost 0 bases, with 9 bases between them. CDR3 length: 14 amino acids. Looked up from germline, CDR1 is SEHNR and CDR2 is FQNEAQ (reference sequence). The CDR3 DNA is TGTGCCAGCAGCCGAGGCGGGAGCACAGATACGCAGTATTTT. It translates to CASSRGGSTDTQYF. The full variable domain, completed using reference TRBV7-9 and TRBJ2-3, is DTGVSQNPRHKITKRGQNVTFRCDPISEHNRLYWYRQTLGQGPEFLTYFQNEAQLEKSRLLSDRFSAERPKGSFSTLEIQRTEQGDSAMYLCASSRGGSTDTQYFGPGTRLTVL.

This clone has just one count. The V and J genes are TRBV2 and TRBJ2-2; 7 bases align to TRBD2. V trimming: 6 bases; J trimming: 4 bases; junction bases outside the gene matches: 5. CDR3 length: 14 amino acids. Per the germline V gene, CDR1 is SNHLY and CDR2 is FYNNEI. CDR3 sequence reads: CASRLAGVTGELFF. CDR3 in DNA: TGTGCCAGCAGGTTAGCGGGTGTCACCGGGGAGCTGTTTTTT.

The chain couples TRBV19 to TRBJ2-7; TRBD1 matches 7 bases. J lost 3 bases, V lost 5 bases, and 4 bases had no gene match. Germline loops: CDR1 LNHDA, CDR2 SQIVND (reference sequence). This CDR3 contains 13 residues. The CDR3 coding sequence is TGTGCCAGTAGTTCCGGGACAGACTACGAGCAGTACTTC. The encoded protein is CASSSGTDYEQYF. Full variable domain (rest looked up from reference TRBV19 and TRBJ2-7): DGGITQSPKYLFRKEGQNVTLSCEQNLNHDAMYWYRQDPGQGLRLIYYSQIVNDFQKGDIAEGYSVSREKKESFPLTVTSAQKNPTAFYLCASSSGTDYEQYFGPGTRLTVT.

Here the CDR3 DNA reads TGTGCCAGAAGCTTGTCAGGGGCGCGGAATCAGCCCCAGCATTTT. It translates to CARSLSGARNQPQHF. V is TRBV5-3 and J is TRBJ1-5, with TRBD1 as a possible D gene (6 bases). TRBV5-3 carries the ORF label, with uncertain function. CDR3 length: 15 residues. Trimming took off 1 base at V and 4 bases at J, with 12 bases between the two ends.

The chain joins TRBV6-6 to TRBJ1-1; D unresolved. Trimming pared 2 bases from V and 5 bases from J, leaving 9 bases between. The CDR3 consists of 13 residues. Germline V gene data show CDR1 as MNHNY and CDR2 as SVGAGI (reference sequence). The CDR3 is CASSYNDGTEAFF. The CDR3 nucleotides read TGTGCCAGCAGTTACAACGACGGGACTGAAGCTTTCTTT.

The gene calls are TRBV6-5 and TRBJ1-1, with D maybe TRBD1 (6 bases). The CDR3 spans 15 residues. The germline V and J ends were trimmed by 6 bases and 0 bases, with 14 bases remaining between them. Germline values: CDR1 MNHEY, CDR2 SVGAGI. CDR3 sequence (DNA): TGTGCCAGCAGGACTACGGACAGACTGAACACTGAAGCTTTCTTT. Encoded protein: CASRTTDRLNTEAFF.

The chain combines TRBV2 with TRBJ2-7; 10 bases are shared with TRBD1. Germline V gene sequence: CDR1 SNHLY, CDR2 FYNNEI. J was trimmed by 1 base and V by 4 bases; bases with no gene match: 7. The CDR3 is 16 amino acids. The CDR3 DNA is TGTGCCAGCAGTGGCACGACAGGGGGCAGGTCCTACGAGCAGTACTTC. Translation: CASSGTTGGRSYEQYF.

The chain employs TRBV6-5 and TRBJ1-2; 7 positions agree with TRBD1. This CDR3 contains 16 residues. Germline-derived CDR1 and CDR2 are MNHEY and SVGAGI. V shed 2 bases and J 6 bases; nucleotides not matched to a gene: 12. CDR3 coding DNA: TGTGCCAGCAGTTACATAAGACAGGGTTCCACGGATGGCTACACCTTC. Its protein is CASSYIRQGSTDGYTF.

J is TRBJ2-5 and V is TRBV5-4, with 9 bases that match TRBD1. V gave up 4 bases and J gave up 4 bases; unmatched junction bases: 14. The CDR3 is 17 residues long. The germline V gene has CDR1 SGHNT and CDR2 YYREEE (reference sequence). CDR3 in amino acids: CASSPGNIYRGRETQYF. CDR3 sequence (DNA): TGTGCCAGCAGCCCCGGGAACATCTACAGGGGGCGAGAGACCCAGTACTTC.